This is a list of T cell receptor beta chains from one sample in a study of cytomegalovirus exposure and HLA in healthy donors. Sequencing was performed with immunoSEQ multiplex PCR; in TCRdb, only in-frame clones are kept and a portion is missing. The table lists roughly 130,000 clones, around three quarters of them singletons. Specimen: PBMCs. The receptors were gathered from a man aged 40-50 years in good health and CMV-seronegative. CDR3s include the opening cysteine and the closing phenylalanine or tryptophan. The D gene is left open where the match is weak. Size values are once, few and many counts, or a class for expanded clones, and some rows have none.

d_call: .
v_call: TRBV21-1
j_call: TRBJ2-7
clone_size: .
cdr3_aa: CASRPPLSGRSYEQYF
cdr3_nt: TGTGCCAGCAGACCTCCCCTTAGCGGGAGATCTTACGAGCAGTACTTC

d_call: TRBD2
v_call: TRBV7-2
j_call: TRBJ2-3
clone_size: .
cdr3_aa: CASSLARASGPTDTQYF
cdr3_nt: TGTGCCAGCAGCTTAGCGAGGGCTAGCGGGCCCACAGATACGCAGTATTTT

d_call: TRBD2
v_call: TRBV28
j_call: TRBJ2-7
clone_size: .
cdr3_aa: CASSKTSGRTYEQYF
cdr3_nt: TGTGCCAGCAGTAAGACTAGCGGGAGGACCTACGAGCAGTACTTC

d_call: TRBD2
v_call: TRBV12-5
j_call: TRBJ2-1
clone_size: .
cdr3_aa: CASAPWGGDEQFF
cdr3_nt: TGTGCTAGTGCCCCTTGGGGGGGGGATGAGCAGTTCTTC

d_call: .
v_call: TRBV18
j_call: TRBJ2-5
clone_size: .
cdr3_aa: CASSSRDMGEQYF
cdr3_nt: TGTGCCAGCTCATCCCGGGACATGGGGGAGCAGTACTTC

d_call: .
v_call: TRBV27
j_call: TRBJ1-1
clone_size: .
cdr3_aa: CASSLQPGDTEAFF
cdr3_nt: TGTGCCAGCAGTTTACAGCCAGGGGACACTGAAGCTTTCTTT

d_call: TRBD1
v_call: TRBV7-9
j_call: TRBJ2-1
clone_size: once
cdr3_aa: CASRSQGTYNEQFF
cdr3_nt: TGTGCCAGCAGATCACAGGGGACATACAATGAGCAGTTCTTC

d_call: .
v_call: TRBV4-1
j_call: TRBJ1-5
clone_size: .
cdr3_aa: CASSQDPDGGSNQPQHF
cdr3_nt: TGCGCCAGCAGCCAAGATCCGGACGGGGGGAGCAATCAGCCCCAGCATTTT

d_call: TRBD2
v_call: TRBV19
j_call: TRBJ2-2
clone_size: .
cdr3_aa: CASLTSGTNTRELFF
cdr3_nt: TGTGCCAGTTTGACTAGCGGGACGAACACCAGGGAGCTGTTTTTT

d_call: .
v_call: TRBV7-2
j_call: TRBJ2-1
clone_size: .
cdr3_aa: CASSLARDNEQFF
cdr3_nt: TGTGCCAGCAGCTTAGCCCGGGACAATGAGCAGTTCTTC

d_call: .
v_call: TRBV11-2
j_call: TRBJ2-3
clone_size: few
cdr3_aa: CASSLEGGRASTDTQYF
cdr3_nt: TGTGCCAGCAGCTTAGAGGGCGGGCGAGCTAGCACAGATACGCAGTATTTT

d_call: .
v_call: TRBV7-9
j_call: TRBJ1-2
clone_size: .
cdr3_aa: CASSLGSALGYTF
cdr3_nt: TGTGCCAGCAGCTTAGGTTCCGCACTAGGCTACACCTTC

d_call: .
v_call: TRBV11-3
j_call: TRBJ1-1
clone_size: .
cdr3_aa: CASSLGIQGEAFF
cdr3_nt: TGTGCCAGCAGCTTAGGGATCCAGGGGGAAGCTTTCTTT

d_call: TRBD1
v_call: TRBV6-5
j_call: TRBJ1-1
clone_size: .
cdr3_aa: CASSYTRGLNTEAFF
cdr3_nt: TGTGCCAGCAGTTACACCAGGGGGCTAAACACTGAAGCTTTCTTT

d_call: TRBD1
v_call: TRBV4-1
j_call: TRBJ1-1
clone_size: .
cdr3_aa: CASSQFLDRASTEAFF
cdr3_nt: TGCGCCAGCAGCCAATTCTTAGACAGGGCATCAACTGAAGCTTTCTTT

d_call: .
v_call: TRBV9
j_call: TRBJ2-1
clone_size: .
cdr3_aa: CASSVDGLPGGEQFF
cdr3_nt: TGTGCCAGCAGCGTGGATGGACTACCCGGCGGTGAGCAGTTCTTC

d_call: .
v_call: TRBV18
j_call: TRBJ2-6
clone_size: few
cdr3_aa: CASSPPRVSGANVLTF
cdr3_nt: TGTGCCAGCTCACCACCCCGGGTCTCTGGGGCCAACGTCCTGACTTTC

d_call: TRBD2
v_call: TRBV28
j_call: TRBJ2-7
clone_size: .
cdr3_aa: CASRPTSRSYEQYF
cdr3_nt: TGTGCCAGCAGACCGACTAGCCGATCCTACGAGCAGTACTTC

d_call: .
v_call: TRBV6-1
j_call: TRBJ2-7
clone_size: .
cdr3_aa: CASSEGSPKGEQYF
cdr3_nt: TGTGCCAGCAGTGAAGGCAGTCCGAAGGGGGAGCAGTACTTC

d_call: TRBD1
v_call: TRBV5-1
j_call: TRBJ1-6
clone_size: .
cdr3_aa: CASSLGQGESSPLHF
cdr3_nt: TGCGCCAGCAGCTTGGGACAGGGAGAAAGTTCACCCCTCCACTTT

d_call: TRBD2
v_call: TRBV11-2
j_call: TRBJ2-5
clone_size: .
cdr3_aa: CASSLVATSGGGRETQYF
cdr3_nt: TGTGCCAGCAGCTTAGTTGCGACTAGCGGGGGGGGCCGTGAGACCCAGTACTTC

d_call: TRBD1
v_call: TRBV4-3
j_call: TRBJ2-7
clone_size: .
cdr3_aa: CASSQGGQGGREQYF
cdr3_nt: TGCGCCAGCAGCCAAGGGGGACAGGGGGGCCGCGAGCAGTACTTC

d_call: .
v_call: TRBV5-6
j_call: TRBJ2-5
clone_size: .
cdr3_aa: CASSFDLQVEQTQYF
cdr3_nt: TGTGCCAGCAGCTTCGACCTACAGGTGGAACAGACCCAGTACTTC

d_call: .
v_call: TRBV6-6
j_call: TRBJ1-3
clone_size: .
cdr3_aa: CASSYDTGRRNTIYF
cdr3_nt: TGTGCCAGCAGTTACGACACAGGGCGAAGAAACACCATATATTTT

d_call: TRBD1
v_call: TRBV19
j_call: TRBJ2-3
clone_size: .
cdr3_aa: CASRKAGQGAADTQYF
cdr3_nt: TGTGCCAGTAGAAAAGCTGGACAGGGGGCAGCAGATACGCAGTATTTT

d_call: TRBD2
v_call: TRBV30
j_call: TRBJ2-7
clone_size: .
cdr3_aa: CAWSVGGGVNEQYF
cdr3_nt: TGTGCCTGGAGTGTTGGCGGGGGGGTAAACGAGCAGTACTTC

d_call: TRBD1
v_call: TRBV4-1
j_call: TRBJ2-2
clone_size: .
cdr3_aa: CASGETTTGAGELFF
cdr3_nt: TGCGCCAGTGGGGAGACTACCACAGGGGCAGGGGAGCTGTTTTTT

d_call: TRBD2
v_call: TRBV18
j_call: TRBJ2-5
clone_size: .
cdr3_aa: CASSPGLAGGPPLQETQYF
cdr3_nt: TGTGCCAGCTCACCCGGACTAGCGGGGGGGCCGCCCCTTCAAGAGACCCAGTACTTC

d_call: TRBD2
v_call: TRBV5-1
j_call: TRBJ2-3
clone_size: .
cdr3_aa: CASSLGERDRNTDTQYF
cdr3_nt: TGCGCCAGCAGCTTGGGGGAGCGGGATCGCAACACAGATACGCAGTATTTT

d_call: .
v_call: TRBV28
j_call: TRBJ2-7
clone_size: .
cdr3_aa: CASSLHVSSYEQYF
cdr3_nt: TGTGCCAGCAGTTTACATGTTAGCTCCTACGAGCAGTACTTC

d_call: TRBD1
v_call: TRBV7-2
j_call: TRBJ1-1
clone_size: .
cdr3_aa: CANSIPGQGPHEAFF
cdr3_nt: TGTGCCAATTCAATCCCGGGACAGGGCCCTCATGAAGCTTTCTTT

d_call: .
v_call: TRBV6-5
j_call: TRBJ2-3
clone_size: .
cdr3_aa: CARCGVGTDTQYF
cdr3_nt: TGTGCCAGGTGTGGTGTAGGCACAGATACGCAGTATTTT

d_call: .
v_call: TRBV15
j_call: TRBJ1-2
clone_size: once
cdr3_aa: CATSRDRVNYGYTF
cdr3_nt: TGTGCCACCAGCAGAGACAGGGTGAACTATGGCTACACCTTC

d_call: TRBD1
v_call: TRBV10-1
j_call: TRBJ2-7
clone_size: .
cdr3_aa: CASRSDRDGGEQYF
cdr3_nt: TGCGCCAGCAGATCCGACAGGGATGGGGGCGAGCAGTACTTC

d_call: .
v_call: TRBV20-1
j_call: TRBJ2-7
clone_size: once
cdr3_aa: CSARDSEGQYF
cdr3_nt: TGCAGTGCTAGAGATTCGGAGGGGCAGTACTTC

d_call: .
v_call: TRBV7-9
j_call: TRBJ2-1
clone_size: .
cdr3_aa: CASSLALGLLNNEQFF
cdr3_nt: TGTGCCAGCAGCTTAGCCCTGGGACTCCTAAACAATGAGCAGTTCTTC

d_call: .
v_call: TRBV4-3
j_call: TRBJ2-4
clone_size: .
cdr3_aa: CASSQDREGIQYF
cdr3_nt: TGCGCCAGCAGCCAAGATCGCGAGGGAATTCAGTACTTC

d_call: TRBD2
v_call: TRBV19
j_call: TRBJ2-7
clone_size: .
cdr3_aa: CASSSQRGAYEQYF
cdr3_nt: TGTGCCAGTAGTTCCCAGCGGGGGGCCTACGAGCAGTACTTC

d_call: .
v_call: TRBV6-4
j_call: TRBJ2-1
clone_size: .
cdr3_aa: CASSLLGLADSNEQFF
cdr3_nt: TGTGCCAGCAGTTTACTAGGGCTAGCGGACAGCAATGAGCAGTTCTTC

d_call: TRBD2
v_call: TRBV28
j_call: TRBJ2-1
clone_size: .
cdr3_aa: CASSLTGTSGYNEQFF
cdr3_nt: TGTGCCAGCAGCCTGACCGGGACTAGCGGTTACAATGAGCAGTTCTTC

d_call: .
v_call: TRBV5-8
j_call: TRBJ2-7
clone_size: .
cdr3_aa: CASSFDEQYF
cdr3_nt: TGTGCCAGCAGCTTCGACGAGCAGTACTTC

d_call: .
v_call: TRBV9
j_call: TRBJ2-2
clone_size: .
cdr3_aa: CASSVGGIAGELFF
cdr3_nt: TGTGCCAGCAGCGTAGGCGGGATCGCCGGGGAGCTGTTTTTT

d_call: TRBD2
v_call: TRBV9
j_call: TRBJ2-1
clone_size: .
cdr3_aa: CASSPDLAGVNEQFF
cdr3_nt: TGTGCCAGCAGCCCCGACCTAGCGGGGGTCAATGAGCAGTTCTTC

d_call: .
v_call: TRBV28
j_call: TRBJ1-1
clone_size: .
cdr3_aa: CASSSSLNTEAFF
cdr3_nt: TGTGCCAGCAGTTCCTCCTTGAACACTGAAGCTTTCTTT

d_call: TRBD2
v_call: TRBV4-2
j_call: TRBJ2-3
clone_size: .
cdr3_aa: CASSPSRGDTDTQYF
cdr3_nt: TGTGCCAGCAGCCCAAGTCGGGGGGACACAGATACGCAGTATTTT

d_call: .
v_call: TRBV6-1
j_call: TRBJ1-1
clone_size: few
cdr3_aa: CASSEAQVGGGTEAFF
cdr3_nt: TGTGCCAGCAGTGAAGCGCAGGTGGGAGGAGGCACTGAAGCTTTCTTT

d_call: .
v_call: TRBV30
j_call: TRBJ2-7
clone_size: .
cdr3_aa: CAWSAMSHEQYF
cdr3_nt: TGTGCCTGGAGTGCCATGTCCCACGAGCAGTACTTC

d_call: .
v_call: TRBV30
j_call: TRBJ1-3
clone_size: .
cdr3_aa: CAWGTVWNTIYF
cdr3_nt: TGTGCCTGGGGGACTGTCTGGAACACCATATATTTT

d_call: .
v_call: TRBV7-9
j_call: TRBJ2-1
clone_size: few
cdr3_aa: CASSSLRGGDEQFF
cdr3_nt: TGTGCCAGCAGCTCGTTGCGTGGGGGCGATGAGCAGTTCTTC

d_call: TRBD1
v_call: TRBV5-1
j_call: TRBJ1-2
clone_size: few
cdr3_aa: CASSASGTGDYGYTF
cdr3_nt: TGCGCCAGCAGCGCCTCCGGGACAGGGGACTATGGCTACACCTTC

d_call: TRBD1
v_call: TRBV27
j_call: TRBJ1-2
clone_size: .
cdr3_aa: CASSPTDRNYGYTF
cdr3_nt: TGTGCCAGCAGTCCGACGGACAGGAACTATGGCTACACCTTC

d_call: TRBD1
v_call: TRBV30
j_call: TRBJ1-2
clone_size: few
cdr3_aa: CAWSFPLRDRDHGYTF
cdr3_nt: TGTGCCTGGAGTTTTCCCTTGCGGGACAGGGACCATGGCTACACCTTC

d_call: TRBD2
v_call: TRBV9
j_call: TRBJ2-5
clone_size: .
cdr3_aa: CASSGSGEDQETQYF
cdr3_nt: TGTGCCAGCAGCGGGAGCGGGGAGGACCAAGAGACCCAGTACTTC

d_call: TRBD2
v_call: TRBV7-2
j_call: TRBJ2-7
clone_size: .
cdr3_aa: CASSLRTSVSYEQYF
cdr3_nt: TGTGCCAGCAGCCTAAGGACTAGCGTGTCCTACGAGCAGTACTTC

d_call: TRBD2
v_call: TRBV19
j_call: TRBJ2-7
clone_size: once
cdr3_aa: CASSISGIYEQYF
cdr3_nt: TGTGCCAGTAGTATTAGCGGGATCTACGAGCAGTACTTC